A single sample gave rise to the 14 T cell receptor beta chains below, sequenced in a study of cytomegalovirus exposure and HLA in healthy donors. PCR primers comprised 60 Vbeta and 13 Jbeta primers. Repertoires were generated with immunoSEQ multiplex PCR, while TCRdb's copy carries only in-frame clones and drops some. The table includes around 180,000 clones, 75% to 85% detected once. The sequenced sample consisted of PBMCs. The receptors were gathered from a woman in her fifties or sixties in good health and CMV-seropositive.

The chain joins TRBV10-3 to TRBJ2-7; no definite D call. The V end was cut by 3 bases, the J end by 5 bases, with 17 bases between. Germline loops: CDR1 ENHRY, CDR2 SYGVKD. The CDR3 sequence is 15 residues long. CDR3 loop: CAISDGVELNDEQYF. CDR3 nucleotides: TGTGCCATCAGTGATGGAGTTGAACTTAACGACGAGCAGTACTTC.

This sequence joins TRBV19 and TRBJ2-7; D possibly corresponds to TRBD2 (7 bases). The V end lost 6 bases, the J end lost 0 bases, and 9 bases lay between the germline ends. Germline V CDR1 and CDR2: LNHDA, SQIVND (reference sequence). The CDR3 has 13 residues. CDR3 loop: CASRGGDSYEQYF. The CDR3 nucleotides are TGTGCCAGTAGAGGGGGGGACTCCTACGAGCAGTACTTC.

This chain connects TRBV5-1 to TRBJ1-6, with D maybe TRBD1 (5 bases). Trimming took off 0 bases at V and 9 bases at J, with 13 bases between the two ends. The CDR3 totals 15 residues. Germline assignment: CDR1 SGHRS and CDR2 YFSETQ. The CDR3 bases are TGCGCCAGCAGCTTGGAGGCAGGGAGGGGTTCACCCCTCCACTTT. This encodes CASSLEAGRGSPLHF.

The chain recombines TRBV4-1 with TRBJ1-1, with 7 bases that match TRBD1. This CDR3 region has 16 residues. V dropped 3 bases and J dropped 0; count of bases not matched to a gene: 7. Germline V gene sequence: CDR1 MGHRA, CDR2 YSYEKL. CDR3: CASSHTRGTVNTEAFF. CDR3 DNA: TGCGCCAGCAGCCACACTAGGGGGACAGTGAACACTGAAGCTTTCTTT.

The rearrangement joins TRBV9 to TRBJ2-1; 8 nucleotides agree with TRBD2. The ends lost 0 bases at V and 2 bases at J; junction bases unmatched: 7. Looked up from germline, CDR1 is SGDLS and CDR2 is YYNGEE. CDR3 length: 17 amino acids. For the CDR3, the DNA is TGTGCCAGCAGCGTAGGAATAGCGGGGTACCCCTACAATGAGCAGTTCTTC. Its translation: CASSVGIAGYPYNEQFF.

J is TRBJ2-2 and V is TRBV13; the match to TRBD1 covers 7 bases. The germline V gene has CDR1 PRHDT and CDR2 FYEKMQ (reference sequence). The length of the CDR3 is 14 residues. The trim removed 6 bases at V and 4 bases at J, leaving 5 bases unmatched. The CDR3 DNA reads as TGTGCCAGCAGTAGGGGGACAGCCACCGGGGAGCTGTTTTTT. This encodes CASSRGTATGELFF. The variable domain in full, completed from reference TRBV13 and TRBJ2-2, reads AAGVIQSPRHLIKEKRETATLKCYPIPRHDTVYWYQQGPGQDPQFLISFYEKMQSDKGSIPDRFSAQQFSDYHSELNMSSLELGDSALYFCASSRGTATGELFFGEGSRLTVL.

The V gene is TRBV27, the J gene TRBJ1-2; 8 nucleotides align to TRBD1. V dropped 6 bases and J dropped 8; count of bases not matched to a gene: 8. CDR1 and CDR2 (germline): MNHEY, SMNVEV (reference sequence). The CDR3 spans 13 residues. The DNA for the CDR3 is TGTGCCAGCAGCACGGACAGGGTCAACGGCTACACCTTC. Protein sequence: CASSTDRVNGYTF.

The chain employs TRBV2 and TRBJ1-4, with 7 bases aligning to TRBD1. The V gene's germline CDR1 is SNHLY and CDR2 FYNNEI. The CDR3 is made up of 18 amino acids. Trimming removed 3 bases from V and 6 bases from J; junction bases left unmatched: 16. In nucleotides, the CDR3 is TGTGCCAGCAGTGAGGGGACAGTCTGGGGTGGATACGATGAAAAACTGTTTTTT. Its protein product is CASSEGTVWGGYDEKLFF.

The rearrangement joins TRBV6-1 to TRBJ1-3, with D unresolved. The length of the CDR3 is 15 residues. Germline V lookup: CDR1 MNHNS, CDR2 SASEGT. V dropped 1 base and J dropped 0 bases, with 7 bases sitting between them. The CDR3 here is CASSEGAFSGNTIYF. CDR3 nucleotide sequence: TGTGCCAGCAGTGAAGGCGCATTCTCTGGAAACACCATATATTTT.

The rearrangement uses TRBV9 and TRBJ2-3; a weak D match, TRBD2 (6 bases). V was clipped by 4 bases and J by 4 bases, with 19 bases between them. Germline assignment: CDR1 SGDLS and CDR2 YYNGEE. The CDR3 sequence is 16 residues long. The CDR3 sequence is CASSFNSRTGADTQYF. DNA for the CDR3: TGTGCCAGCAGCTTCAACTCCAGAACGGGGGCAGATACGCAGTATTTT.

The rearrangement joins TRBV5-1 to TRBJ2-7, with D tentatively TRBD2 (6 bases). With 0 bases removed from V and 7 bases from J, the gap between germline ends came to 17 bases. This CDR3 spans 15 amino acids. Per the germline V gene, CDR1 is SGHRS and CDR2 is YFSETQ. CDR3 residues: CASSLVGTPSVEQYF. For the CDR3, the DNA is TGCGCCAGCAGCTTGGTAGGGACTCCGAGTGTAGAGCAGTACTTC.

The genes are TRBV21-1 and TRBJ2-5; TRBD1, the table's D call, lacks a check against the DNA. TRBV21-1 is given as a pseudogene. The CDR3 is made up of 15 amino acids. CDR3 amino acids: CASKIPTGGLETQYF. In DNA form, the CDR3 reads TGTGCCAGCAAGATACCGACAGGGGGCCTGGAGACCCAGTACTTC.

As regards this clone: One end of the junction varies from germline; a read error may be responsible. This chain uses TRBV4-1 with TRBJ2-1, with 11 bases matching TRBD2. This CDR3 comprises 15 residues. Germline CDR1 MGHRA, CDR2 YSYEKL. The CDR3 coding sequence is TGCGCCGGCAGCCCCCCTAGCGGGGGGAGGGATGAGCAGTTCTTC. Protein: CAGSPPSGGRDEQFF.

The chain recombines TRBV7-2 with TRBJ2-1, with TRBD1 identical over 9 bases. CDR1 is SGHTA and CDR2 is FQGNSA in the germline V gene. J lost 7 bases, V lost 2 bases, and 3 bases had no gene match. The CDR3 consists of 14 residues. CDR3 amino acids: CASSLYRGLNEQFF. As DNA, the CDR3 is TGTGCCAGCAGCTTATACAGGGGGCTGAATGAGCAGTTCTTC.